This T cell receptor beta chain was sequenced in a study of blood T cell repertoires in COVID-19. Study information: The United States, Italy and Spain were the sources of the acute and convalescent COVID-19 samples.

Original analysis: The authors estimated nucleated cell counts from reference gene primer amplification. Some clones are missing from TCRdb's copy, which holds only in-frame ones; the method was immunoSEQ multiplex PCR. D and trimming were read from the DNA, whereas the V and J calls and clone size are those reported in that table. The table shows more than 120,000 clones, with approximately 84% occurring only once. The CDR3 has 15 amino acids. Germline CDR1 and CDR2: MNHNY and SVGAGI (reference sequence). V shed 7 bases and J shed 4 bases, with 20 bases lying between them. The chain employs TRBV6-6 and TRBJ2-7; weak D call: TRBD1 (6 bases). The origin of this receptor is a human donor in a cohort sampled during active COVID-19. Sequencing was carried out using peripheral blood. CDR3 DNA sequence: TGTGCCAGCACCTCTGCGAGGGGGAGACCTTACGAGCAGTACGTC. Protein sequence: CASTSARGRPYEQYV.